These 6 T cell receptor beta chains were sequenced from one sample in a study of blood T cell repertoires in COVID-19. TCRdb keeps only in-frame clones here, not all; method: immunoSEQ multiplex PCR. This sample has around 160,000 clones, with less than 90% found just once. Sequenced input: PBMCs or T cells enriched from blood (not recorded which). These receptors all come from a woman aged 45-65 years who had been exposed to COVID-19.

The chain uses TRBV5-1 and TRBJ2-3; 9 nucleotides line up with TRBD2. Germline CDR1 is SGHRS and CDR2 is YFSETQ. This CDR3 has 16 amino acids. The junction had 8 bases not matched to a gene; V was cut back by 0 bases and J by 6 bases. The CDR3 DNA reads as TGCGCCAGCAGCTTGGACGGCGGGAGGGCCTCGGATACGCAGTATTTT. Translation gives CASSLDGGRASDTQYF. Together with reference TRBV5-1 and TRBJ2-3, the CDR3 gives the full variable domain: KAGVTQTPRYLIKTRGQQVTLSCSPISGHRSVSWYQQTPGQGLQFLFEYFSETQRNKGNFPGRFSGRQFSNSRSEMNVSTLELGDSALYLCASSLDGGRASDTQYFGPGTRLTVL.

The chain is built from TRBV18 and TRBJ2-5, with 8 bases matching TRBD1. Unmatched junction bases numbered 5, after V lost 4 bases and J lost 1 base. The CDR3 sequence is 15 residues long. Germline CDR1 reads KGHSH; CDR2 reads LQKENI. The CDR3 sequence: CASSLDRGSQETQYF. CDR3 sequence (DNA): TGTGCCAGCTCACTCGACAGGGGCTCCCAAGAGACCCAGTACTTC.

Comments on this clone: The same CDR3 is also encoded by other DNA sequences in this sample. The V call is TRBV3-1 (or the pseudogene TRBV3-2), the J call TRBJ1-1, with D possibly matching TRBD1 (5 bases). The ends were cut back, 3 bases at V and 8 bases at J, with 16 bases in the middle. CDR3 size: 14 residues. Germline CDR1 is LGHDT and CDR2 is YNNKEL (reference sequence). The CDR3 DNA follows: TGTGCCAGCAGCCAGGGGCAGGGCGTCGCGGAAGCTTTCTTT. This sequence encodes CASSQGQGVAEAFF.

This clone was counted between two and nine times. This chain connects TRBV5-4 to TRBJ2-7; no firm D call. Per the germline V gene, CDR1 is SGHNT and CDR2 is YYREEE (reference sequence). This CDR3 is built from 15 residues. Trimming pared 2 bases from V and 2 bases from J, leaving 14 bases between. The CDR3 loop reads CASSFDPGLPYEQYF. The CDR3 bases are TGTGCCAGCAGCTTTGACCCGGGTTTACCCTACGAGCAGTACTTC.

The chain couples TRBV21-1 to TRBJ1-1. TRBV21-1 is given as a pseudogene. The CDR3 runs 13 residues. CDR3 in DNA: TGTGCCAGCAGCAAAGAGCGGGGCGCGAAAGCTTTCTTT. It specifies CASSKERGAKAFF.

This rearrangement joins TRBV7-2 to TRBJ2-2; no clear D gene. This CDR3 contains 14 residues. From germline, CDR1 is SGHTA and CDR2 FQGNSA. V gave up 5 bases and J gave up 7 bases, with 14 bases separating them. Written as DNA, the CDR3 is TGTGCCAGCAGCCCCCTTACCTCTAGCGGGGAGCTGTTTTTT. It codes for CASSPLTSSGELFF.